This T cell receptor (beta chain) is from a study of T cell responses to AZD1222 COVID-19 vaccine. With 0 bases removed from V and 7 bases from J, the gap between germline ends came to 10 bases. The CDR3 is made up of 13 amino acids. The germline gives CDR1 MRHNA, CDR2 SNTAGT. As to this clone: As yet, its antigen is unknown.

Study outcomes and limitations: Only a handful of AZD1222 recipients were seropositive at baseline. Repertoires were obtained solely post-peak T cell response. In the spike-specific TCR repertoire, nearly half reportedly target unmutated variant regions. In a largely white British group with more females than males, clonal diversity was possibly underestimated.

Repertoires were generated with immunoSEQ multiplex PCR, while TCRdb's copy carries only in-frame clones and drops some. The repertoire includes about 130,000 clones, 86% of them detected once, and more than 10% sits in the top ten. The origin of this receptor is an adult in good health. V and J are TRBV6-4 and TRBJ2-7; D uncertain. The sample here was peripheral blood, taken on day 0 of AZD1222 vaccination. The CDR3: CASSDSPSGEQYF. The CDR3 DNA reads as TGTGCCAGCAGTGACTCCCCGTCGGGTGAGCAGTACTTC.